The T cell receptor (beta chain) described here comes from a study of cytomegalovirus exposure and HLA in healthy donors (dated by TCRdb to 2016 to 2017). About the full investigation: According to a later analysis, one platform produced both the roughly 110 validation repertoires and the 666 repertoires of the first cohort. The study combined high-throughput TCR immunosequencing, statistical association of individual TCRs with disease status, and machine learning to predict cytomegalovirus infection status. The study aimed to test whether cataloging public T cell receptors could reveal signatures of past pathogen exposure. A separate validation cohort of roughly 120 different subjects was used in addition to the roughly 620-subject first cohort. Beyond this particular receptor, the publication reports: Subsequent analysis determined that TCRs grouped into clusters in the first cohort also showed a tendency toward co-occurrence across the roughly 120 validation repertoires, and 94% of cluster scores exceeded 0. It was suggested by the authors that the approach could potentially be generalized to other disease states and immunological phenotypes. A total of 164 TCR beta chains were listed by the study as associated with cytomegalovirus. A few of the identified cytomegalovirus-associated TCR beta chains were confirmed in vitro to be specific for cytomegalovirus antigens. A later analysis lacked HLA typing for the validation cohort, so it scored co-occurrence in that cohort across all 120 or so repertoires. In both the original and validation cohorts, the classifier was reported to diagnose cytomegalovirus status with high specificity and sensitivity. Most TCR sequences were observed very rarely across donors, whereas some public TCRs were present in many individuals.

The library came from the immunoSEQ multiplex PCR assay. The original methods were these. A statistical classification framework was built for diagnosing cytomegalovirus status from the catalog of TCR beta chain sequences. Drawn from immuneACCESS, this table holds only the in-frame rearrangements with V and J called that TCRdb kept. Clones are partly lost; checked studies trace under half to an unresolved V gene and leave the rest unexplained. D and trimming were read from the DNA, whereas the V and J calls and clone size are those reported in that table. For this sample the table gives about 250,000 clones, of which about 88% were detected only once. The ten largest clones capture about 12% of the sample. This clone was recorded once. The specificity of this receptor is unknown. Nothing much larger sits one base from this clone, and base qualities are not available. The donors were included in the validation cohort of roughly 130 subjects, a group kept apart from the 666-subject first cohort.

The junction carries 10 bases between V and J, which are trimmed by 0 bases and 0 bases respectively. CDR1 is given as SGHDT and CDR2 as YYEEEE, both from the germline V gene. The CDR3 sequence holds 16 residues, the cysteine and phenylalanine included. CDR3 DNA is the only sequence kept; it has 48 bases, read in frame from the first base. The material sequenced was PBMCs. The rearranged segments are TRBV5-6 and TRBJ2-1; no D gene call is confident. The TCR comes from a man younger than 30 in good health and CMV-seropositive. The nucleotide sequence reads TGTGCCAGCAGCTTGGGGGCCGGTAGCTCCTACAATGAGCAGTTCTTC. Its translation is CASSLGAGSSYNEQFF.